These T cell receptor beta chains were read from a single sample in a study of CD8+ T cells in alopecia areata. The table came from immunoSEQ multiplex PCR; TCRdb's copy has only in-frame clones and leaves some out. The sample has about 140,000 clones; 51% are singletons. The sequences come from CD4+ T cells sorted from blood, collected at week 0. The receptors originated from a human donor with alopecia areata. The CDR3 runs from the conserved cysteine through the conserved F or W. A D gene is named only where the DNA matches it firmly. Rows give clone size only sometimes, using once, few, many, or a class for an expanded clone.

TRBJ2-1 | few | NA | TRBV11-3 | TGTGCCAGCAGCTTAGGCGGCTCCTACAATGAGCAGTTCTTC | CASSLGGSYNEQFF
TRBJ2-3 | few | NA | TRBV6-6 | TGTGCCAGCAGTTACTCGAACGCAGATACGCAGTATTTT | CASSYSNADTQYF
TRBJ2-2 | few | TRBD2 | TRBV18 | TGTGCCAGCTCACCGAGGCTAGCGGACGTCGGGGAGCTGTTTTTT | CASSPRLADVGELFF
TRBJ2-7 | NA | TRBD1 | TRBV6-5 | TGTGCCAGCAGTGCGCAGGGGACAGGTCTTGGGGAGCAGTACTTC | CASSAQGTGLGEQYF
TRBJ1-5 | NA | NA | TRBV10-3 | TGTGCCATCAGTGAGTACCTACAAAGCAATCAGCCCCAGCATTTT | CAISEYLQSNQPQHF
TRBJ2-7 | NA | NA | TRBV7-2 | TGTGCCAGCAGCTTGGGAGCCATAGTCTACGAGCAGTACTTC | CASSLGAIVYEQYF
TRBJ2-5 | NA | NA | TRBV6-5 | TGTGCCAGCTCCCGGGACGGTCGGGAGACCCAGTACTTC | CASSRDGRETQYF
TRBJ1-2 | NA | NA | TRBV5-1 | TGCGCCAGCAGCTTTGACTCCAACTATGGCTACACCTTC | CASSFDSNYGYTF
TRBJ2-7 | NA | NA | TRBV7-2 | TGTGCCAGCAGCCCCTCGGCTAGCAGATCCTACGAGCAGTACTTC | CASSPSASRSYEQYF
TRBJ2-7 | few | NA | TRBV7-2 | TGTGCCAGCAGCTTAGAGACTGTCTACGAGCAGTACTTC | CASSLETVYEQYF
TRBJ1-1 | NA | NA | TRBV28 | TGTGCCAGCACTTCTGGGGGGACGGCGAACACTGAAGCTTTCTTT | CASTSGGTANTEAFF
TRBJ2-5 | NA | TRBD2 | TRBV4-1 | TGCGCCAGCAGCCAACGACTAGCGGGAGGTAGCCAAGAGACCCAGTACTTC | CASSQRLAGGSQETQYF
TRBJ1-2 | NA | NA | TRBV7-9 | TGTGCCAGCAGCGAAGGGAGCTATGGCTACACCTTC | CASSEGSYGYTF
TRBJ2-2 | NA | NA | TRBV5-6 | TGTGCCAGCAGCCCCCCGGAAGGGCGGGCCACCGGGGAGCTGTTTTTT | CASSPPEGRATGELFF
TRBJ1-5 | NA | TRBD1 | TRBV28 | TGTGCCAGCCTCGGCGGGACAGTTTTCAATCAGCCCCAGCATTTT | CASLGGTVFNQPQHF
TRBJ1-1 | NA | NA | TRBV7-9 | TGTGCCAGCAGTTCTGGAGCTTACAGTGAAGCTTTCTTT | CASSSGAYSEAFF
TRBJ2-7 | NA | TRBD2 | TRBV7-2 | TGTGCCAGCAGCCGCCAGGCTAGCGGGAGTCCTTCCGAGCAGTACTTC | CASSRQASGSPSEQYF
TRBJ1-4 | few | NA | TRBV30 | TGTGCCTGGAGTGTCCCGGGACGGAATGAAAAACTGTTTTTT | CAWSVPGRNEKLFF
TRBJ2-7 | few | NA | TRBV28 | TGTGCCAGCAGTGCCGGGACGCCCTCCGAGCAGTACTTC | CASSAGTPSEQYF
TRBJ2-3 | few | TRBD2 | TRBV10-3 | TGTGCCATCAGTGAGGGGCTAGCGGGAAGCACAGATACGCAGTATTTT | CAISEGLAGSTDTQYF
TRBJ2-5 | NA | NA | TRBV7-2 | TGTGCCAGCAGCTTAGATTCGGCAGAGACCCAGTACTTC | CASSLDSAETQYF
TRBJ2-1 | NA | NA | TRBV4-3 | TGCGCCAGCAGCCAAGACCGGGTAACCTACAATGAGCAGTTCTTC | CASSQDRVTYNEQFF
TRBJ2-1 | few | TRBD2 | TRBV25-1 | TGTGCCAGCAGTGACCGACTAGCGGGAGTTCGCAATGAGCAGTTCTTC | CASSDRLAGVRNEQFF
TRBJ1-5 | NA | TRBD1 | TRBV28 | TGTGCCAGCAGAAAACAGGGGTTGAGCAATCAGCCCCAGCATTTT | CASRKQGLSNQPQHF
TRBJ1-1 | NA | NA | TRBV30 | TGTGCCTGGAGTAGGGGCCCGAACACTGAAGCTTTCTTT | CAWSRGPNTEAFF
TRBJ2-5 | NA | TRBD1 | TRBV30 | TGTGCCTGGGGACAGGGTACTTCCGAAGAGACCCAGTACTTC | CAWGQGTSEETQYF
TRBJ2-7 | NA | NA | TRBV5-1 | TGCGCCAGCAGCTTGGCACAGGGAGTGGGTGAGCAGTACTTC | CASSLAQGVGEQYF
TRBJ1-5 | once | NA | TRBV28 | TGTGCCAGCAGTTTTAGTGAGGCCTTCAATCAGCCCCAGCATTTT | CASSFSEAFNQPQHF
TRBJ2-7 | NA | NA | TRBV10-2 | TGCGCCGGTAGACAGGCTCCTGGCTACGAGCAGTACTTC | CAGRQAPGYEQYF
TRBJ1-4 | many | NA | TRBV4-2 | TGTGCCAGCAGCCGGACTGGGGCCTCCGAAAAACTGTTTTTT | CASSRTGASEKLFF
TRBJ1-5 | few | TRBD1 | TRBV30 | TGTGCCTGGAGTGTAGACAGGGCCGCGGGCCGAGGCCAGCATTTT | CAWSVDRAAGRGQHF
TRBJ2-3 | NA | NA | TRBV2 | TGTGCCAGCATGCGTACTAGCACAGATACGCAGTATTTT | CASMRTSTDTQYF
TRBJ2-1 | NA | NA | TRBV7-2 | TGTGCCAGCAGCCAAGGGACCTTTCAGCGGAGGAGCTCCTACAATGAGCAGTTCTTC | CASSQGTFQRRSSYNEQFF
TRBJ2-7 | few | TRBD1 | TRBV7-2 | TGTGCCAGCAGCCTGGACAGGCCTGCCTACGAGCAGTACTTC | CASSLDRPAYEQYF
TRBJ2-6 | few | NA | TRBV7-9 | TGTGCCAGCAGCGGGACTGGGGCCAACGTCCTGACTTTC | CASSGTGANVLTF
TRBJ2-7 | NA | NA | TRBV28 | TGTGCCAGCAGTTTCCTAGGCTACGAGCAGTACTTC | CASSFLGYEQYF
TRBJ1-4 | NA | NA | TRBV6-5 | TGTGCCAGCAGTCTTCGGGGCCTGGTGGGAAAACTGTTTTTT | CASSLRGLVGKLFF
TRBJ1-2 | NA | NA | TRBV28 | TGTGCCAGCAGTCCTGACCCCGGGCATGGCTACACCTTC | CASSPDPGHGYTF
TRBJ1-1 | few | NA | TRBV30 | TGTGCCTGCTCTGCTGGGTGGGGCGCTGAAGCTTTCTTT | CACSAGWGAEAFF
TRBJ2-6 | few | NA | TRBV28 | TGTGCCAGCAGCCGTGCGGGGGCCAACGTCCTGACTTTC | CASSRAGANVLTF
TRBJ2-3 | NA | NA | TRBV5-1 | TGCGCCAGCAGCCCGGACAGCGTTGGCACAGATACGCAGTATTTT | CASSPDSVGTDTQYF
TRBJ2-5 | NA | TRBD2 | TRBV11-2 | TGTGCCAGCAGCTTACGCGGGACTAGCGGGAGCTTCGAGGAGACCCAGTACTTC | CASSLRGTSGSFEETQYF
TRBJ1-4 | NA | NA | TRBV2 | TGTGCCAGCAGAGGGATGAGGGAGCATGAAAAACTGTTTTTT | CASRGMREHEKLFF
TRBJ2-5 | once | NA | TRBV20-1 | TGCAGTGCTAGAGTCGGGGAGACCCAGTACTTC | CSARVGETQYF
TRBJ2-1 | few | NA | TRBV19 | TGTGCCAGTAGTTTCGGCTACAATGAGCAGTTCTTC | CASSFGYNEQFF
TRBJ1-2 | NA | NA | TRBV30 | TGTGCCTGGAGTGTGGCAGACTATGGCTACACCTTC | CAWSVADYGYTF
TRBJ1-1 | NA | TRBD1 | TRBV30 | TGTGCCTGGAGTCGACAGGGTTGGACTGAAGCTTTCTTT | CAWSRQGWTEAFF
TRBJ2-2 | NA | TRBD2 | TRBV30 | TGTGCCTGGAGAAGGACTAGCGTGGGGGAGCTGTTTTTT | CAWRRTSVGELFF
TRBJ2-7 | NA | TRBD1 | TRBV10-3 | TGTGCCATCAGTATGACAGGGACCTACGAGCAGTACTTC | CAISMTGTYEQYF
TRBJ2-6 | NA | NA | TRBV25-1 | TGTGCCAGCAGTGAACCCGTTGGCGTCCTGACTTTC | CASSEPVGVLTF
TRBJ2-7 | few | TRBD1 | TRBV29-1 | TGCAGCGTTAGGCAGGGGGCCCTTTACGAGCAGTACTTC | CSVRQGALYEQYF
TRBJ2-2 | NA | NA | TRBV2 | TGTGCCAGCACTAAAGGCCCCAGTGCTCGGGGCACCGGGGAGCTGTTTTTT | CASTKGPSARGTGELFF
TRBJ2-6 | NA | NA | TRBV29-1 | TGCAGCGTTAGGAGTGCGGGGACCTCTGGGGCCAACGTCCTGACTTTC | CSVRSAGTSGANVLTF
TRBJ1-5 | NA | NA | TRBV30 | TGTGCCTGGAGGGCCCCGGGGGGAAGTCAGCCCCAGCATTTT | CAWRAPGGSQPQHF